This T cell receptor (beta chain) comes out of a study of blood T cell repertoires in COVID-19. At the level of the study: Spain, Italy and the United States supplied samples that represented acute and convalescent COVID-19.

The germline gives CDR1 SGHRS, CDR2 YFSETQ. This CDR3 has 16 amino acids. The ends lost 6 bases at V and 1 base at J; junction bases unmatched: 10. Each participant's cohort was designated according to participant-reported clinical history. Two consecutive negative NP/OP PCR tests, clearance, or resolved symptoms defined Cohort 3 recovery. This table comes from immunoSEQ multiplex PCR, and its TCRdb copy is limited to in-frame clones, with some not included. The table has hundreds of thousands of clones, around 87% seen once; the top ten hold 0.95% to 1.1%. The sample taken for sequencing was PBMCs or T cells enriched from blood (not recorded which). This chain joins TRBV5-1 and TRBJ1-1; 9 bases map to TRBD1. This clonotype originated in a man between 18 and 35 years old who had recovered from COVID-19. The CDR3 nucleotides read TGCGCCAGCACTCAATCATACAGGGGGCAGAACACTGAAGCTTTCTTT. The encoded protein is CASTQSYRGQNTEAFF.